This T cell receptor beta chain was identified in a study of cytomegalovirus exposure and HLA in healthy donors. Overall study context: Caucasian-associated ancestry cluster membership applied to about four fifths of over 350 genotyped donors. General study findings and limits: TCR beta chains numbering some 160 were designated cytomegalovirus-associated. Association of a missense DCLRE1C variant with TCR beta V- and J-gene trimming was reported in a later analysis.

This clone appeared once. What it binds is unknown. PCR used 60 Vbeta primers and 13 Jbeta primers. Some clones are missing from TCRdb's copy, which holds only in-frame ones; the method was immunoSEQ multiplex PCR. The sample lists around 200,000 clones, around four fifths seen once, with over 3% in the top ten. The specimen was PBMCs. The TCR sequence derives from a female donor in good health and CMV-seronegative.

The CDR3: CASSSGNINEKLFF. CDR3 sequence (DNA): TGTGCCAGCAGCTCCGGGAATATCAATGAAAAACTGTTTTTT. This chain joins TRBV5-4 and TRBJ1-4; D is undetermined. Deletions cut 3 bases from V and 5 bases from J, with 11 bases between. Germline V gives CDR1 SGHNT, CDR2 YYREEE (reference sequence). The CDR3 totals 14 residues.